This is a list of T cell receptor beta chains from one sample in a study of blood T cell repertoires in COVID-19. The repertoire was sequenced with immunoSEQ multiplex PCR; TCRdb's copy has only in-frame clones and lacks some. This sample has approximately 100,000 clones, with roughly nine tenths found just once. The sequenced material came from peripheral blood. The source of these receptors is an older woman with acute or convalescent COVID-19. Each CDR3 is given with its conserved first and last residue. The D gene is left open where the match is weak. The size of a clone is reported for some rows only, either as once, few or many, or as a class for expanded clones.

>TRBV5-1|TRBJ2-3|.|.
CASRGGVRTDTQYF
TGCGCCAGCAGGGGGGGAGTGCGGACAGATACGCAGTATTTT
>TRBV28|TRBJ1-5|TRBD1|.
CASSLGDRKNQPQHF
TGTGCCAGCAGTTTAGGGGACAGAAAAAATCAGCCCCAGCATTTT
>TRBV28|TRBJ1-5|.|.
CASSGHPQPQHF
TGTGCCAGCAGTGGGCACCCCCAGCCCCAGCATTTT
>TRBV15|TRBJ1-5|.|once
CATSKQASNQPQHF
TGTGCCACCAGCAAACAGGCGAGCAATCAGCCCCAGCATTTT
>TRBV28|TRBJ2-7|.|.
CASSLSSYEQYF
TGTGCCAGCAGTCTGAGCTCCTACGAGCAGTACTTC
>TRBV30|TRBJ1-3|.|.
CAWSDRGDTIYF
TGTGCCTGGAGCGACCGGGGAGACACCATATATTTT
>TRBV19|TRBJ2-1|.|.
CASKPQAAFNEQFF
TGTGCCAGTAAGCCGCAGGCCGCCTTCAATGAGCAGTTCTTC
>TRBV10-2|TRBJ1-5|.|.
CASSESPVYSNQPQHF
TGCGCCAGCAGTGAGTCGCCGGTTTATAGCAATCAGCCCCAGCATTTT
>TRBV18|TRBJ2-5|TRBD2|.
CASSSGRDQETQYF
TGTGCCAGCTCTAGCGGGAGGGACCAAGAGACCCAGTACTTC
>TRBV7-8|TRBJ2-1|TRBD2|.
CASSSRLAGSPNEQFF
TGTGCCAGCAGCTCCCGACTAGCGGGAAGCCCCAATGAGCAGTTCTTC
>TRBV9|TRBJ2-3|TRBD2|.
CASSVEGRGDTQYF
TGTGCCAGCAGCGTAGAGGGGAGGGGTGATACGCAGTATTTT
>TRBV3-1/TRBV3-2|TRBJ1-1|.|.
CASSLSAAMNTEAFF
TGTGCCAGCAGCCTCTCGGCGGCCATGAACACTGAAGCTTTCTTT
>TRBV4-1|TRBJ2-1|.|.
CASSQDGSGATYNEQFF
TGCGCCAGCAGCCAAGACGGCAGCGGAGCAACCTACAATGAGCAGTTCTTC
>TRBV12-3/TRBV12-4|TRBJ1-2|.|.
CASSEGYGYTF
TGTGCCAGCAGTGAGGGCTATGGCTACACCTTC
>TRBV2|TRBJ1-5|.|once
CATRLGGNQPQHF
TGTGCCACCCGTTTAGGGGGCAATCAGCCCCAGCATTTT
>TRBV11-3|TRBJ2-1|TRBD1|.
CASRFGTGPYNEQFF
TGTGCCAGCAGATTCGGGACAGGCCCCTACAATGAGCAGTTCTTC
>TRBV28|TRBJ1-3|TRBD1|.
CASSPGGSSGNTIYF
TGTGCCAGCAGTCCAGGGGGTTCCTCTGGAAACACCATATATTTT
>TRBV6-5|TRBJ1-1|.|few
CASSYQPTLQGAFF
TGTGCCAGCAGTTACCAACCGACCCTACAGGGAGCTTTCTTT
>TRBV7-3|TRBJ2-2|.|.
CASSLKRGTGELFF
TGTGCCAGCAGCTTAAAGAGGGGGACCGGGGAGCTGTTTTTT
>TRBV7-8|TRBJ1-1|TRBD1|.
CASSLGGTGMNTEAFF
TGTGCCAGCAGCTTAGGTGGGACAGGAATGAACACTGAAGCTTTCTTT
>TRBV3-1/TRBV3-2|TRBJ1-5|TRBD1|once
CASSQGVGQGGQPQHF
TGTGCCAGCAGCCAAGGGGTGGGACAGGGTGGTCAGCCCCAGCATTTT
>TRBV19|TRBJ2-3|TRBD2|once
CATRLAGTDTDTQYF
TGTGCCACCCGACTAGCGGGCACAGACACAGATACGCAGTATTTT
>TRBV3-1/TRBV3-2|TRBJ1-1|.|.
CASSHGLLNTEAFF
TGTGCCAGCAGCCACGGACTGTTGAACACTGAAGCTTTCTTT
>TRBV7-9|TRBJ1-1|.|.
CASSLLGRPREGTEAFF
TGTGCCAGCAGCTTACTGGGCAGACCCCGGGAGGGGACTGAAGCTTTCTTT
>TRBV11-2|TRBJ2-7|.|.
CASSLEAGRAYEQYF
TGTGCCAGCAGCTTAGAAGCGGGCAGGGCCTACGAGCAGTACTTC
>TRBV28|TRBJ1-5|.|.
CASSLLGAQPQHF
TGTGCCAGCAGCCTCTTGGGGGCTCAGCCCCAGCATTTT
>TRBV14|TRBJ2-2|.|.
CASSPVTSSTGELFF
TGTGCCAGCAGCCCGGTTACTAGTAGCACCGGGGAGCTGTTTTTT
>TRBV11-2|TRBJ1-1|.|.
CASTLAAGEAFF
TGTGCCAGCACTCTAGCGGCTGGTGAAGCTTTCTTT
>TRBV2|TRBJ1-1|.|.
CASSKWGGWNTEAFF
TGTGCCAGCTCCAAGTGGGGCGGCTGGAACACTGAAGCTTTCTTT
>TRBV7-9|TRBJ1-1|.|.
CASSLAQGWPESNTEAFF
TGTGCCAGCAGCTTAGCGCAGGGGTGGCCAGAATCGAACACTGAAGCTTTCTTT
>TRBV5-6|TRBJ2-5|TRBD1|.
CASSSPWGQAETQYF
TGTGCCAGCAGCTCTCCGTGGGGACAGGCTGAGACCCAGTACTTC
>TRBV7-9|TRBJ1-1|.|.
CASSPVGVENTEAFF
TGTGCCAGCAGTCCCGTAGGGGTTGAGAACACTGAAGCTTTCTTT
>TRBV28|TRBJ2-2|.|.
CASSFFGGTGELFF
TGTGCCAGCAGTTTTTTTGGCGGCACCGGGGAGCTGTTTTTT
>TRBV5-8|TRBJ2-3|.|.
CASSFWGVGDTQYF
TGTGCCAGCAGCTTTTGGGGGGTCGGGGATACGCAGTATTTT
>TRBV6-5|TRBJ1-2|.|.
CASSSGTSNYGYTF
TGTGCCAGCAGTTCCGGGACATCTAACTATGGCTACACCTTC
>TRBV30|TRBJ2-1|TRBD2|.
CALEDGAASGRGNEQFF
TGTGCCTTGGAGGACGGGGCCGCTAGCGGGAGGGGTAATGAGCAGTTCTTC
>TRBV19|TRBJ2-5|.|.
CASSIPTRFDTQYF
TGTGCCAGTAGTATCCCTACCCGCTTTGATACCCAGTACTTC
>TRBV6-5|TRBJ1-4|TRBD1|.
CASSRGGQANEKLFF
TGTGCCAGCAGCCGCGGCGGACAGGCTAATGAAAAACTGTTTTTT
>TRBV25-1|TRBJ2-1|TRBD2|.
CASSDPLAGGPVGGEQFF
TGTGCCAGCAGTGACCCTCTAGCGGGAGGGCCGGTTGGTGGTGAGCAGTTCTTC
>TRBV6-5|TRBJ1-2|TRBD1|.
CASSSLGTGDGYGHTF
TGTGCCAGCAGTTCACTCGGGACAGGGGATGGCTATGGCCACACCTTC